A single sample is the source of the 27 T cell receptor beta chains below, sequenced in a study of tumor-infiltrating lymphocytes in primary liver carcinoma. Total RNA (roughly 0.45 ug) served as template for TCR beta cDNA synthesis primed by a constant-region primer. Nested multiplex PCR, run for three rounds with slightly modified ARM-PCR, yielded TCR beta libraries. A C-beta reverse primer was combined with TRBV1-TRBV30 forward primers in the first two PCR rounds, and each round had 10 cycles. TCRdb re-analysed the multiplex PCR reads in MiXCR, keeping a single row per CDR3 protein. This table has fewer than 200,000 distinct CDR3 sequences, approximately 86% appearing once. Co-extraction yielded RNA and DNA from 20-30 mg of unsorted bulk tissue. What was sequenced was tumor tissue from primary liver carcinoma. Receptor source: a man aged 35 to 55 with primary liver carcinoma and hepatitis B virus infection.

Details on this clonotype: One end of the junction is discordant with germline, which a read error may explain. V and J are TRBV6-2 or TRBV6-3 and TRBJ1-5; unclear D gene. Germline assignment: CDR1 MNHEY and CDR2 SVGEGT. The CDR3 is 15 residues long. CDR3 residues: CASTPVPISNQPQLF. The CDR3 DNA sequence: TGTGCCAGCACCCCGGTCCCCATCAGCAATCAGCCCCAGCTTTTT.

This clonotype was observed once. This chain links TRBV5-1 with TRBJ2-5; tentatively, D is TRBD2 (6 bases). The CDR3 spans 15 residues. Germline V lookup: CDR1 SGHRS, CDR2 YFSETQ. V lost 9 bases to trimming and J lost 4 bases, with 22 bases between them. CDR3 sequence (DNA): TGCGCCACCAACCCATTGGGGATCGGGGGAGAGACCCAGTACTTC. It encodes CATNPLGIGGETQYF.

A word on this clonotype: Since a much larger clone is just one base distant, this may be a read error. The CDR3 here is CAISESDRDLYEQYF. In DNA form, the CDR3 reads TGTGCCATCAGTGAGTCGGATCGGGACCTCTACGAGCAGTACTTC. The gene calls are TRBV10-3 and TRBJ2-7, with D possibly called TRBD1 or TRBD2 (5 bases each). Trimming stripped 0 bases from V and 3 bases from J, with 12 bases between. This CDR3 is built from 15 residues. Germline V gene data show CDR1 as ENHRY and CDR2 as SYGVKD.

The chain couples TRBV5-1 to TRBJ2-5; 8 bases line up with TRBD2. V lost 0 bases and J lost 4; bases outside the gene matches: 5. The CDR3 is 15 residues long. Germline loops: CDR1 SGHRS, CDR2 YFSETQ. CDR3 region: CASSLDGTRGETQYF. CDR3 DNA: TGCGCCAGCAGCTTGGACGGGACTAGAGGAGAGACCCAGTACTTC.

On this clonotype: A read error may produce the germline difference seen at one junction end. This chain joins TRBV5-1 and TRBJ2-1; 9 bases map to TRBD2. The CDR3 is 13 amino acids. Looked up from germline, CDR1 is SGHRS and CDR2 is YFSETQ. CDR3 sequence (DNA): TGCACCAGCAGTACCTCGCGGGGGGGTGAGCAGTTCTTC. It encodes CTSSTSRGGEQFF.

The rearrangement joins TRBV4-2 to TRBJ2-1; D remains unclear. This CDR3 has 15 amino acids. The germline CDR1 and CDR2 sequences are LGHNA and YNFKEQ. Trimming shortened V by 10 bases and J by 12 bases, and 28 bases separated the two germline ends. The CDR3 nucleotides read TGTGCCAACGGCCAGGCCTCGGACGGCGGCTATGGGCAGTTCTTC. This translates into CANGQASDGGYGQFF.

The rearrangement uses TRBV6-1 and TRBJ2-7; D gene unclear. The CDR3 extends over 14 amino acids. V was pared by 9 bases and J by 0 bases, with 15 bases between. CDR1 is MNHNS, CDR2 SASEGT, per germline. CDR3 residues: CASTSRSFSYEQYF. The CDR3 nucleotides read TGTGCCAGTACAAGCAGGAGCTTCTCCTACGAGCAGTACTTC.

The V and J genes are TRBV11-2 and TRBJ2-3; TRBD2 might be the D (6 bases). The germline V gene has CDR1 SGHAT and CDR2 FQNNGV. Trimming shortened V by 1 base and J by 15 bases, and 26 bases separated the two germline ends. The CDR3 length is 16 residues. The CDR3: CASSLAATVEGVYSYF. For the CDR3, the DNA is TGTGCCAGCAGCTTAGCCGCGACCGTGGAGGGCGTGTATTCCTATTTT. The complete variable domain, with remaining parts taken from reference TRBV11-2 and TRBJ2-3, reads EAGVAQSPRYKIIEKRQSVAFWCNPISGHATLYWYQQILGQGPKLLIQFQNNGVVDDSQLPKDRFSAERLKGVDSTLKIQPAKLEDSAVYLCASSLAATVEGVYSYFGPGTRLTVL.

Worth noting for this clonotype: This likely comes from a read error, as the CDR3 has no conserved phenylalanine or tryptophan at its end. No DNA is shown, since the ends of the CDR3 on it are uncertain; the CDR3 is the one TCRdb lists. The chain has TRBV6-2 or TRBV6-3 and TRBJ2-7. The CDR3 numbers 13 amino acids, ends counted. Germline V gene lookup returns CDR1 MNHEY and CDR2 SVGEGT. CDR3: CASSYEVLYEQCI.

As regards this clonotype: A read error may be the cause here, since a much bigger clone is one base away. The V call is TRBV5-1, the J call TRBJ2-7; possibly TRBD2 for D (5 bases). From germline, CDR1 is SGHRS and CDR2 YFSETQ. CDR3 length: 13 residues. Here the CDR3 DNA reads TGCACCAGCAGCTTGGAGGTCAGCTACGAGCAGTACTTC. Residues: CTSSLEVSYEQYF.

Comment on this clonotype: Being one base from a much bigger clone, this may be a read error. The chain joins TRBV5-1 to TRBJ2-2; a possible D gene is TRBD2 (5 bases). Trimming removed 4 bases from V and 4 bases from J, with 14 bases in between. The germline V gene has CDR1 SGHRS and CDR2 YFSETQ. The CDR3 is 15 residues long. CDR3: CASSMAMGSTGELFF. The CDR3 coding sequence is TGCGCCAGCAGCATGGCCATGGGGAGCACCGGGGAGCTGTTTTTT.

V gene TRBV12-3 or TRBV12-4 combines with J gene TRBJ2-7; D not certain. V shed 5 bases and J shed 13 bases, with 15 bases lying between them. This CDR3 has 11 amino acids. CDR3 DNA sequence: TGTGCCAGCAGTGGCGGCGTCGAGTACTACTTC. Protein product: CASSGGVEYYF.

On this clonotype itself: The CDR3 ends on some other residue instead of the conserved phenylalanine or tryptophan, so this is likely a read error. The chain is built from TRBV10-3 and TRBJ2-7, with 7 bases aligning to TRBD1. The germline V gene has CDR1 ENHRY and CDR2 SYGVKD. This CDR3 spans 13 amino acids. The J segment lost 2 bases and the V segment lost 10 bases, leaving 8 bases of the junction unmatched. The CDR3 coding sequence is TGTGCCACCCGGGACAGCCAGGCCTACGAGCAGTACCTC. This codes for CATRDSQAYEQYL.

About this clonotype: Since the CDR3 does not end with the conserved phenylalanine or tryptophan, this likely comes from a read error. The limits of the CDR3 on the DNA are not certain, so only TCRdb's listed CDR3 is given. The chain joins TRBV11-2 to TRBJ1-5; the table's D call, TRBD1, has no DNA check behind it. Germline CDR1 and CDR2: SGHAT and FQNNGV. The CDR3 region is 17 residues in length, termini included. CDR3: CASSLAGVTGSNQPLHL.

Regarding this clonotype: Since the CDR3 does not end with the conserved phenylalanine or tryptophan, this likely comes from a read error. The chain recombines TRBV6-1 with TRBJ2-3, with D tentatively TRBD1 (5 bases). The CDR3 runs to 11 residues. The V and J ends lost 6 bases and 10 bases respectively, with 11 bases between them. CDR1 and CDR2 (germline): MNHNS, SASEGT. The CDR3 is CASRLGAAQYY. CDR3 sequence (DNA): TGTGCCAGCAGATTAGGGGCTGCGCAGTATTAT.

The chain couples TRBV29-1 to TRBJ2-3; 9 bases fit TRBD1. The CDR3 runs to 14 residues. CDR1 SQVTM and CDR2 ANQGSEA come from the germline V gene. Here the CDR3 reads CCGVQGAVTDTQYF. CDR3 nucleotides: TGCTGCGGGGTACAGGGGGCGGTCACAGATACGCAGTATTTT.

A word on this clonotype: Germline is not matched at one junction end, which may reflect a read error. The rearrangement links TRBV11-1 to TRBJ2-7; 9 bases agree with TRBD2. CDR3 length equals 15 residues. Germline values: CDR1 SGHAT, CDR2 FQDESV (reference sequence). DNA of the CDR3: TGTGCCAGCAGCTTGTTAGCGGGAGCGAGCCTCGAGCAATACTTC. Amino acid sequence: CASSLLAGASLEQYF.

For this clonotype: A junction boundary mismatches the germline segment, possibly from a read error. This rearrangement joins TRBV11-3 to TRBJ2-2; a weak D match, TRBD2 (5 bases). CDR1 SGHNT and CDR2 YENEEA come from the germline V gene. The CDR3 consists of 14 residues. The CDR3 spells CASSLKVNTGELFF. The CDR3 coding sequence is TGTGCCAGCAGCTTAAAAGTGAACACCGGGGAGTTGTTTTTT.

V usage is TRBV6-2 or TRBV6-3 and J usage is TRBJ1-5; possible D gene TRBD1, 6 bases. The CDR3 sequence is 16 residues long. CDR1 and CDR2 from the germline V gene are MNHEY and SVGEGT. For the CDR3, the DNA is TGTGACAGTAGCTCGGGGGACACGCCACGAGGTCAGCCCCAGCATTTT. This gives the protein CDSSSGDTPRGQPQHF.

This chain uses TRBV11-3 with TRBJ2-3; D may be TRBD1 or TRBD2 (5 bases each). The CDR3 spans 15 residues. V gave up 5 bases and J gave up 1 base, with 13 bases separating them. Germline V lookup: CDR1 SGHNT, CDR2 YENEEA. CDR3 sequence (DNA): TGTGCCAGCAGCACAGGCGGAGGTGGCACAGATACGCAGTATTTT. Amino acid sequence: CASSTGGGGTDTQYF. The variable domain in full, with the rest retrieved from reference TRBV11-3 and TRBJ2-3, is EAGVVQSPRYKIIEKKQPVAFWCNPISGHNTLYWYLQNLGQGPELLIRYENEEAVDDSQLPKDRFSAERLKGVDSTLKIQPAELGDSAVYLCASSTGGGGTDTQYFGPGTRLTVL.

This clonotype was counted only a few times. At one of its ends the junction is not consistent with the germline gene, which may arise from a read error. The chain has TRBV11-1 and TRBJ1-6; D remains unclear. The germline gives CDR1 SGHAT, CDR2 FQDESV (reference sequence). The CDR3 has 13 residues. The CDR3 DNA reads TGTGCTAGCAGCCAGACATTGGTTTCACCCCTCCACTTT. Translation gives CASSQTLVSPLHF.

As regards this clonotype: Its ends do not fully match the called genes, so a read error is possible. This chain connects TRBV25-1 to TRBJ2-5; no reliable D call. CDR1 and CDR2 from the germline V gene are MGHDK and SYGVNS. The CDR3 is 13 residues long. The CDR3 region has the DNA TGTGCCAGCATTGAATCGTGGGCGGAGACCCAGTACTTC. Protein sequence: CASIESWAETQYF.

On this clonotype itself: One end of the junction varies from germline; a read error may be responsible. The V and J genes are TRBV5-5 and TRBJ2-1; tentatively, D is TRBD1 (6 bases). CDR3 size: 18 residues. Germline V gene sequence: CDR1 SGHKS, CDR2 YYEKEE (reference sequence). Here the CDR3 reads CTSSLYVLVEQGSNEQFF. The CDR3 DNA follows: TGTACCAGCAGCTTGTACGTGTTGGTAGAACAGGGTAGCAATGAGCAGTTCTTC.

This clonotype was observed a handful of times. The chain couples TRBV15 to TRBJ2-5; D is ambiguous. CDR1 and CDR2 from the germline V gene are LNHNV and YYDKDF (reference sequence). Trimming removed 2 bases at V and 5 bases at J, with 6 bases between. This CDR3 is 12 amino acids long. This chain's CDR3 is CATSRRGETQYF. The CDR3 DNA sequence: TGTGCCACCAGCAGACGTGGGGAGACCCAGTACTTC.

With respect to this clonotype: This sequence may be a read error, since a much larger clone differs from it by one base. The genes are TRBV6-1 and TRBJ2-7; TRBD2 agrees at 10 bases. CDR1 and CDR2 (germline): MNHNS, SASEGT. CDR3 length equals 14 residues. Here the CDR3 DNA reads TGTGTCAGCAGCCGCGGGACTAGCGCCCACGAGCAGTACTTC. Protein product: CVSSRGTSAHEQYF.

The rearrangement uses TRBV6-1 and TRBJ1-2, with 8 bases lining up with TRBD1. The CDR3 extends over 13 amino acids. Germline V gene data show CDR1 as MNHNS and CDR2 as SASEGT. Trimming at V came to 5 bases and at J to 7 bases, leaving 6 bases not matched to a gene. CDR3: CASSPQGAGGYTF. DNA for the CDR3: TGTGCCAGCAGTCCCCAGGGGGCAGGTGGCTACACCTTC.

To note about this clonotype: A read error may produce the germline difference seen at one junction end. The chain recombines TRBV11-2 with TRBJ2-7, with 7 nucleotides matching TRBD2. There are 12 residues in the CDR3. Germline V gene sequence: CDR1 SGHAT, CDR2 FQNNGV. The CDR3 sequence is CVSNPGGYEQYF. The CDR3 DNA is TGTGTCAGCAATCCGGGGGGCTACGAGCAGTACTTC. Full variable domain (outside the CDR3, taken from reference TRBV11-2 and TRBJ2-7): EAGVAQSPRYKIIEKRQSVAFWCNPISGHATLYWYQQILGQGPKLLIQFQNNGVVDDSQLPKDRFSAERLKGVDSTLKIQPAKLEDSAVYLCVSNPGGYEQYFGPGTRLTVT.